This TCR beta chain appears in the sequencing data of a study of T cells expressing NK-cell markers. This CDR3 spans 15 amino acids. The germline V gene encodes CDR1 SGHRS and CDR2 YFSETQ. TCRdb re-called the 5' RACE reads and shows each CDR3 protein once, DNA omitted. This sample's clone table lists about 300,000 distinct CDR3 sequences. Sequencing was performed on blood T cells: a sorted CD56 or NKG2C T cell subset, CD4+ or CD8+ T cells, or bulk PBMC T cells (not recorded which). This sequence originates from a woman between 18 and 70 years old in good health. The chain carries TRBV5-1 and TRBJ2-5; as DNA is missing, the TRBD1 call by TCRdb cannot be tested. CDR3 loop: CASSLQGPSGETQYF.